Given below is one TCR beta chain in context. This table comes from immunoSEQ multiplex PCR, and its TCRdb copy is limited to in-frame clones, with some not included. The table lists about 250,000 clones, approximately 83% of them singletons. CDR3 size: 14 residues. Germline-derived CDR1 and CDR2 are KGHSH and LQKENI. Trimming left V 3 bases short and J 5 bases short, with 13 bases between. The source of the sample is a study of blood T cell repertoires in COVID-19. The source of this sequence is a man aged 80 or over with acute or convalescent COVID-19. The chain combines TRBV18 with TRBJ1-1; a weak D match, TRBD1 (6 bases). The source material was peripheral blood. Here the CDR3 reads CASSPPGESTEAFF. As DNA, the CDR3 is TGTGCCAGCTCACCTCCAGGGGAATCAACTGAAGCTTTCTTT.